This T cell receptor (beta chain) was documented in a study of T cell repertoires in cytomegalovirus infection. In the study overall: Selection of CMV epitopes for the study included recently identified HLA-C-restricted and well-studied HLA-B-restricted ones. Public TCR beta signatures were indicative of both CMV infection and a matching HLA type.

From germline, CDR1 is SGDLS and CDR2 YYNGEE. This CDR3 is 15 amino acids long. V shed 3 bases and J shed 4 bases, with 17 bases lying between them. Findings and caveats of the study: Across the ex vivo response, the dominant clonotypes were HLA-C-restricted CMV-specific TCR beta clonotypes. Carriage of CMV together with the relevant HLA was identifiable through cumulative public TCR beta family frequency.

With regard to this clonotype: Its cognate antigen is unknown.

TCRdb re-analysed the reads in MiXCR, keeping a single row per CDR3 protein. The sample has around 900,000 distinct CDR3 sequences; roughly 31% are singletons. This chain joins TRBV9 and TRBJ2-7; D gene unclear. The starting material was cultured CD8+ T cells from PBMCs, obtained from culture after CMV antigen stimulation. The receptor was isolated from a human donor in good health (CMV status not recorded). Some clones in this sample may be carry-over from other donors' samples. CDR3 amino acids: CASSASGRWGYEQYF. In DNA form, the CDR3 reads TGTGCCAGCAGCGCGTCGGGTCGGTGGGGATACGAGCAGTACTTC.